This TCR beta chain was observed in a study of T cells after yellow fever vaccination. Synthesis of TCR cDNA relied on 5'RACE template switching, which attached a universal primer site and UMIs. TCRdb reprocessed the 5' RACE reads via MiXCR and lists one record per CDR3 protein. The sample lists around 600,000 distinct CDR3 sequences, about 12% occurring once. The CDR3 totals 12 residues. The junction had 3 bases not matched to a gene; V was cut back by 4 bases and J by 7 bases. CDR1 and CDR2 (germline): SEHNR, FQNEAQ (reference sequence). Study results and caveats: Though weaker, the secondary response peaked faster, on day 5 versus 15.

This clonotype has only a few counts. Its specificity is not known. This rearrangement joins TRBV7-9 to TRBJ1-1, with TRBD1 matching 7 bases. This sequence originates from a man younger than 40 who received the YFV17D yellow fever vaccine. The source material was PBMCs, sampled on the day of the yellow fever booster vaccination. The CDR3 loop is CASSSQGNEAFF. CDR3 DNA sequence: TGTGCCAGCAGCTCACAGGGGAATGAAGCTTTCTTT.